These 17 T cell receptor beta chains originate from one sample sequenced in a study of cytomegalovirus exposure and HLA in healthy donors. PCR involved 60 Vbeta and 13 Jbeta primers. Sequencing used immunoSEQ multiplex PCR; TCRdb keeps in-frame clones, though not all of them. The sample lists tens of thousands of clones; around 62% were seen once. Specimen: PBMCs. These receptors originate from a male donor in good health and CMV-seropositive.

CDR3 region: CASSDLLTGREQYF. The CDR3, as DNA: TGTGCCAGCAGCGATCTACTGACAGGGCGAGAGCAGTACTTC. The genes are TRBV7-6 and TRBJ2-7, with 7 bases that match TRBD1. J lost 7 bases, V lost 5 bases, and 11 bases had no gene match. The CDR3 sequence is 14 residues long. Germline values: CDR1 SGHVS, CDR2 FNYEAQ.

J is TRBJ1-2 and V is TRBV30; D perhaps matches TRBD1 (6 bases). The CDR3 spans 14 residues. The ends were cut back, 3 bases at V and 5 bases at J, with 16 bases in the middle. From germline, CDR1 is GTSNPN and CDR2 SVGIG (reference sequence). The CDR3 DNA sequence: TGTGCCTGGAGGGTACAGGGTTGGAGATATGGCTACACCTTC. It specifies CAWRVQGWRYGYTF.

V usage is TRBV28 and J usage is TRBJ2-3; D might be TRBD2 (6 bases). CDR3 length: 19 amino acids. CDR1 is MDHEN, CDR2 SYDVKM, per germline. Between the trimmed V and J ends, which lost 7 bases and 4 bases, there was a span of 30 bases. The CDR3 protein is CASTPAPRGPGFKPDTQYF. DNA of the CDR3: TGTGCCAGCACCCCCGCCCCGCGGGGACCGGGATTCAAACCAGATACGCAGTATTTT.

The V call is TRBV28, the J call TRBJ2-7; a possible D gene is TRBD1 (6 bases). The germline V gene has CDR1 MDHEN and CDR2 SYDVKM. Trimming stripped 3 bases from V and 4 bases from J, with 7 bases between. This CDR3 has 12 amino acids. The CDR3 here is CASSFQGYEQYF. CDR3 in DNA: TGTGCCAGCAGTTTCCAGGGGTACGAGCAGTACTTC. The full variable domain, completed using reference TRBV28 and TRBJ2-7, is DVKVTQSSRYLVKRTGEKVFLECVQDMDHENMFWYRQDPGLGLRLIYFSYDVKMKEKGDIPEGYSVSREKKERFSLILESASTNQTSMYLCASSFQGYEQYFGPGTRLTVT.

The V call is TRBV5-1, the J call TRBJ2-3; 8 bases match TRBD2. Germline-derived CDR1 and CDR2 are SGHRS and YFSETQ. The junction had 9 bases not matched to a gene; V was cut back by 0 bases and J by 6 bases. This CDR3 is 16 amino acids long. The DNA for the CDR3 is TGCGCCAGCAGCTTGGGGGGGACTACTAGCGGCGATACGCAGTATTTT. Protein product: CASSLGGTTSGDTQYF. Complete variable domain (other parts from reference TRBV5-1 and TRBJ2-3): KAGVTQTPRYLIKTRGQQVTLSCSPISGHRSVSWYQQTPGQGLQFLFEYFSETQRNKGNFPGRFSGRQFSNSRSEMNVSTLELGDSALYLCASSLGGTTSGDTQYFGPGTRLTVL.

This clone was picked up a small number of times. The chain joins TRBV5-4 to TRBJ1-2, with TRBD1 matching over 7 bases. With 5 bases clipped from V and 2 bases from J, the junction kept 3 bases outside the gene matches. CDR3 length: 13 residues. In germline, CDR1 is SGHNT, CDR2 YYREEE (reference sequence). CDR3 protein: CASSSTGNYGYTF. The CDR3 coding sequence is TGTGCCAGCAGTTCGACAGGGAACTATGGCTACACCTTC.

V and J are TRBV7-2 and TRBJ2-3; no reliable D call. The ends were cut back, 4 bases at V and 0 bases at J, with 2 bases in the middle. The CDR3 totals 12 residues. CDR1 and CDR2 (germline): SGHTA, FQGNSA. The CDR3 loop reads CASSSSTDTQYF. The CDR3 nucleotides are TGTGCCAGCAGCTCTAGCACAGATACGCAGTATTTT.

The gene calls are TRBV9 and TRBJ1-3; 9 nucleotides align to TRBD1. Per the germline V gene, CDR1 is SGDLS and CDR2 is YYNGEE. V trimming: 4 bases; J trimming: 4 bases; junction bases outside the gene matches: 12. The CDR3 is 17 amino acids. The CDR3 DNA is TGTGCCAGCAGCTCCCGACTCGGGACAGGGAGCGGAAACACCATATATTTT. Protein product: CASSSRLGTGSGNTIYF.

The V call is TRBV6-6, the J call TRBJ2-5; maybe TRBD1 (7 bases). CDR3 size: 12 residues. The V end was cut by 8 bases, the J end by 9 bases, with 16 bases between. Per the germline V gene, CDR1 is MNHNY and CDR2 is SVGAGI (reference sequence). CDR3 sequence (DNA): TGTGCCAGCGGGGGGCCCAGGGGGGCCCAGTACTTC. It codes for CASGGPRGAQYF.

This clone was counted a single time. This chain links TRBV18 with TRBJ1-4, with unresolved D. The V gene lost 1 base and the J gene lost 8 bases, with 14 bases spanning the gap. CDR1 is KGHSH, CDR2 LQKENI, per germline. The CDR3 consists of 15 residues. The CDR3 bases are TGTGCCAGCTCACCACGGAGGGTGGGAGGAGAAAAACTGTTTTTT. Its protein is CASSPRRVGGEKLFF.

The chain recombines TRBV5-1 with TRBJ2-7; D might be TRBD2 (6 bases). Germline loops: CDR1 SGHRS, CDR2 YFSETQ. The CDR3 has 15 residues. Trimming left V 3 bases short and J 0 bases short, with 13 bases between. CDR3 sequence reads: CASSSGLPGSYEQYF. CDR3 bases: TGCGCCAGCAGCTCGGGACTCCCTGGCTCCTACGAGCAGTACTTC.

The rearrangement uses TRBV4-1 and TRBJ2-3, with D possibly TRBD2 on 6 matching bases. This CDR3 is 16 amino acids long. V dropped 4 bases and J dropped 1 base, with 15 bases sitting between them. From germline, CDR1 is MGHRA and CDR2 YSYEKL. CDR3 amino acids: CASSPSPGTGTDTQYF. The CDR3, as DNA: TGCGCCAGCAGCCCTTCCCCCGGGACTGGCACAGATACGCAGTATTTT.

This clone was recorded a few times. V is TRBV6-5 and J is TRBJ1-1; D is unclear. The CDR3 totals 12 residues. V was shortened by 4 bases and J by 4 bases, with 7 bases between the two germline ends. Germline loops: CDR1 MNHEY, CDR2 SVGAGI. The CDR3, as DNA: TGTGCCAGCAGTTCAGGTGGCACTGAAGCTTTCTTT. It translates to CASSSGGTEAFF.

The chain links TRBV7-2 to TRBJ1-2; 7 bases are a match to TRBD1. The CDR3 runs to 15 residues. Germline V gives CDR1 SGHTA, CDR2 FQGNSA. V lost 4 bases and J lost 2; bases outside the gene matches: 7. The CDR3 protein is CASSSTTGQNYGYTF. The CDR3, as DNA: TGTGCCAGCAGCTCCACAACGGGACAGAACTATGGCTACACCTTC. Full variable domain (rest looked up from reference TRBV7-2 and TRBJ1-2): GAGVSQSPSNKVTEKGKDVELRCDPISGHTALYWYRQSLGQGLEFLIYFQGNSAPDKSGLPSDRFSAERTGGSVSTLTIQRTQQEDSAVYLCASSSTTGQNYGYTFGSGTRLTVV.

The CDR3 reads CASSYSRQSNTEAFF. CDR3 nucleotide sequence: TGTGCCAGCAGTTACTCGAGACAGTCGAACACTGAAGCTTTCTTT. The rearrangement joins TRBV6-5 to TRBJ1-1; weak D call: TRBD1 (5 bases). The germline V gene encodes CDR1 MNHEY and CDR2 SVGAGI. This CDR3 spans 15 amino acids. Trimming took off 0 bases at V and 1 base at J, with 9 bases between the two ends.

The chain is built from TRBV6-5 and TRBJ2-1; 12 nucleotides line up with TRBD2. The CDR3 is made up of 14 amino acids. In germline, CDR1 is MNHEY, CDR2 SVGAGI. The J segment lost 10 bases and the V segment lost 7 bases, leaving 8 bases of the junction unmatched. CDR3 residues: CASTLTSGGEEQFF. DNA of the CDR3: TGTGCCAGCACTCTGACTAGCGGGGGCGAAGAGCAGTTCTTC.

The chain recombines TRBV9 with TRBJ2-1, with 8 bases that match TRBD2. This CDR3 has 15 residues. Germline V gives CDR1 SGDLS, CDR2 YYNGEE. With 4 bases clipped from V and 9 bases from J, the junction kept 12 bases outside the gene matches. The CDR3 reads CASSPGGQGGREQFF. As DNA, the CDR3 is TGTGCCAGCAGCCCGGGAGGGCAGGGAGGCCGTGAGCAGTTCTTC.